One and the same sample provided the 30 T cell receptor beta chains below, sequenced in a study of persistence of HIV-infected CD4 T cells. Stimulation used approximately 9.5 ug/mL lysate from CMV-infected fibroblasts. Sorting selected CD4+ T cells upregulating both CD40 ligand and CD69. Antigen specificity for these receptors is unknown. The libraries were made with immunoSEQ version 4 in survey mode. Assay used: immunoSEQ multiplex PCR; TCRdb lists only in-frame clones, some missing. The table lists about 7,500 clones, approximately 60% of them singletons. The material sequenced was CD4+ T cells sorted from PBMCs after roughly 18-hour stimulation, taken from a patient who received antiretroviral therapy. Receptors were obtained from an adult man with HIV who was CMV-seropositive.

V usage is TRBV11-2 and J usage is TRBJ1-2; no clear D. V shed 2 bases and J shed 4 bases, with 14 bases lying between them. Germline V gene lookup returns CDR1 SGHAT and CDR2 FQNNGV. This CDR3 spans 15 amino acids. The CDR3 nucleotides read TGTGCCAGCAGCTTACAGGCAGCCGCATCCTATGGCTACACCTTC. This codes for CASSLQAAASYGYTF. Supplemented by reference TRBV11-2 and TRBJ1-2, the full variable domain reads EAGVAQSPRYKIIEKRQSVAFWCNPISGHATLYWYQQILGQGPKLLIQFQNNGVVDDSQLPKDRFSAERLKGVDSTLKIQPAKLEDSAVYLCASSLQAAASYGYTFGSGTRLTVV.

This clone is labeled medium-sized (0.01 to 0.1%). The CDR3 bases are TGTGCCAGTAGGGAATCGGTTGAGCAGTTCTTC. Translation gives CASRESVEQFF. The rearrangement joins TRBV19 to TRBJ2-1, with unresolved D. The V gene's germline CDR1 is LNHDA and CDR2 SQIVND (reference sequence). Trimming took off 6 bases at V and 9 bases at J, with 9 bases between the two ends. The CDR3 is 11 amino acids.

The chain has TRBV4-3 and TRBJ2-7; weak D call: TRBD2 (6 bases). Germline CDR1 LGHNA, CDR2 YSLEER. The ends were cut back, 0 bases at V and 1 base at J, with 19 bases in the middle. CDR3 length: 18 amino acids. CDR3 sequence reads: CASSQERDYGGVSYEQYF. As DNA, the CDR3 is TGCGCCAGCAGCCAAGAGAGGGATTACGGCGGGGTATCCTACGAGCAGTACTTC.

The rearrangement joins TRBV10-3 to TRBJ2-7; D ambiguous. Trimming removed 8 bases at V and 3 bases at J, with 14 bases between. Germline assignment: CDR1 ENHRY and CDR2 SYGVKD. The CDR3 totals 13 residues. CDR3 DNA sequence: TGTGCCATCCGTCTGGGTGATAGCTACGAGCAGTACTTC. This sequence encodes CAIRLGDSYEQYF.

CDR3 nucleotides: TGCGCCAGCAGCCTCACAAGGAACACTGAAGCTTTCTTT. It encodes CASSLTRNTEAFF. V and J are TRBV4-3 and TRBJ1-1, with D hard to call. V was pared by 4 bases and J by 1 base, with 7 bases between. The CDR3 runs to 13 residues. Germline V lookup: CDR1 LGHNA, CDR2 YSLEER.

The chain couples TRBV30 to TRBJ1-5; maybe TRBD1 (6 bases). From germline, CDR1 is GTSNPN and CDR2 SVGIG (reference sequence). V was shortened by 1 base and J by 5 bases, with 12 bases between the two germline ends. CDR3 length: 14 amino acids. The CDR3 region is CAWSALQGHQPQHF. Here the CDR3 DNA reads TGTGCCTGGAGTGCGTTACAGGGACATCAGCCCCAGCATTTT.

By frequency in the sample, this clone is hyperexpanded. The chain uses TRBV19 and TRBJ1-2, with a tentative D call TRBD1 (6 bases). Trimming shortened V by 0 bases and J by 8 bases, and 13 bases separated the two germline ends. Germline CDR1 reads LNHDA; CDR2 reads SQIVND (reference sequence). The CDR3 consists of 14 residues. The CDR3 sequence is CASSIDRQAKGYTF. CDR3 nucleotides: TGTGCCAGTAGTATAGATCGACAGGCAAAGGGCTACACCTTC.

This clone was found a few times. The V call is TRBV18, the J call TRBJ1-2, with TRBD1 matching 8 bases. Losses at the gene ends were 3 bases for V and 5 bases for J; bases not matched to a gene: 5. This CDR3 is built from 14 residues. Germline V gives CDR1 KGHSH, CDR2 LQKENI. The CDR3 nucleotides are TGTGCCAGCTCACCTCAGAGGACAGGGTATGGCTACACCTTC. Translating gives CASSPQRTGYGYTF.

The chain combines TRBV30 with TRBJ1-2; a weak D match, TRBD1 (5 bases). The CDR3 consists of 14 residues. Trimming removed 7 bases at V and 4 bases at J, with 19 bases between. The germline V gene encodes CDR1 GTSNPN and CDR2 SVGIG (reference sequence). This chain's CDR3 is CALTPGLQLYGYTF. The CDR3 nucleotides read TGTGCCTTAACACCGGGACTCCAGCTCTATGGCTACACCTTC.

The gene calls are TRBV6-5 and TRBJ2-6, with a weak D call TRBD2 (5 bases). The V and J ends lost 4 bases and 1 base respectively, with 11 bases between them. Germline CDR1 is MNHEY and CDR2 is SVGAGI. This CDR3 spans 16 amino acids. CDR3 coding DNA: TGTGCCAGCAGTTCCGGGATGACATCTGGGGCCAACGTCCTGACTTTC. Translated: CASSSGMTSGANVLTF.

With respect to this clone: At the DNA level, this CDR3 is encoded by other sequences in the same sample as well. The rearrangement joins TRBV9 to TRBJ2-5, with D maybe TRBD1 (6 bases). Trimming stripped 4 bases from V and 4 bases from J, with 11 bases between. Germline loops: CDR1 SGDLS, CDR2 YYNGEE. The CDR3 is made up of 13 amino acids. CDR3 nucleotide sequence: TGTGCCAGCAGCCTCACCAGGGGAGAGACCCAGTACTTC. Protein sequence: CASSLTRGETQYF.

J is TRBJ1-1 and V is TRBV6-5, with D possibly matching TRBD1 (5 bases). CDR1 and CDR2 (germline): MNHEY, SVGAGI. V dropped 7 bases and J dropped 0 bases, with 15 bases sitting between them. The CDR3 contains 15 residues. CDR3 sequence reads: CASTTRGGMNTEAFF. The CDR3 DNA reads TGTGCCAGCACGACGCGGGGGGGGATGAACACTGAAGCTTTCTTT.

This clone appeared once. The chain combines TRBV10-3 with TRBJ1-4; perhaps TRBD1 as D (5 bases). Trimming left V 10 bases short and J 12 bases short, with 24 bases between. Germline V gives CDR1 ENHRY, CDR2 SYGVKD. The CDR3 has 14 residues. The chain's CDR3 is CATGSGEGLKELFF. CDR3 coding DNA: TGTGCCACCGGATCCGGGGAGGGACTGAAGGAACTGTTTTTT.

The CDR3 sequence: CASTPGGLETQYF. CDR3 coding DNA: TGTGCCAGCACCCCCGGGGGATTGGAGACCCAGTACTTC. The chain joins TRBV7-2 to TRBJ2-5; tentatively, D is TRBD2 (6 bases). The CDR3 extends over 13 amino acids. With 7 bases removed from V and 5 bases from J, the gap between germline ends came to 14 bases. Germline loops: CDR1 SGHTA, CDR2 FQGNSA.

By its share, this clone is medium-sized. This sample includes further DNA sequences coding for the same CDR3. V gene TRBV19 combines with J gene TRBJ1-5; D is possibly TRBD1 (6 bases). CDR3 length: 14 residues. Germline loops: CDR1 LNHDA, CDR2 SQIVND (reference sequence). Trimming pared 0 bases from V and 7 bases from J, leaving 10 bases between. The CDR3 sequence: CASSIDLQGQPQHF. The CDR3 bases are TGTGCCAGTAGTATAGATCTACAGGGACAGCCCCAGCATTTT. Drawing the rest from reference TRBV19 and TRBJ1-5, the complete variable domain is DGGITQSPKYLFRKEGQNVTLSCEQNLNHDAMYWYRQDPGQGLRLIYYSQIVNDFQKGDIAEGYSVSREKKESFPLTVTSAQKNPTAFYLCASSIDLQGQPQHFGDGTRLSIL.

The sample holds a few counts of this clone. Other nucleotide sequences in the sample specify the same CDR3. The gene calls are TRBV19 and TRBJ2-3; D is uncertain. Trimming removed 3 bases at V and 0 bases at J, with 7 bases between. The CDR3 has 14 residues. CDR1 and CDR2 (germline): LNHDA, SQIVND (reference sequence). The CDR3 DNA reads TGTGCCAGTAGTATCGACGGGAGCACAGATACGCAGTATTTT. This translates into CASSIDGSTDTQYF.

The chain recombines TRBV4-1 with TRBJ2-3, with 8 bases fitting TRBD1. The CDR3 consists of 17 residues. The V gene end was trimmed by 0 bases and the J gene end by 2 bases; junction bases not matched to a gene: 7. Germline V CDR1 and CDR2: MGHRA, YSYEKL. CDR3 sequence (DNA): TGCGCCAGCAGCCAAGACCAGGGGGCTTCCCCCACAGATACGCAGTATTTT. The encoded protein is CASSQDQGASPTDTQYF.

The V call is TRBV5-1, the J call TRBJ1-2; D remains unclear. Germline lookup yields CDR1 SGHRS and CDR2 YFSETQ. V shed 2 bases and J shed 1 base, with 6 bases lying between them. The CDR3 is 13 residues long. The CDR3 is CASSLDFNYGYTF. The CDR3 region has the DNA TGCGCCAGCAGCTTAGATTTTAACTATGGCTACACCTTC.

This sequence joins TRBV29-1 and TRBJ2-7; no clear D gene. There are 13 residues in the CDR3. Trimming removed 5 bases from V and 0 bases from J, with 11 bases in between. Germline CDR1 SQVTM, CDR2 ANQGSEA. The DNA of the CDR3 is TGCAGCGTTCGGACCCAAAGCTCCTACGAGCAGTACTTC. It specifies CSVRTQSSYEQYF.

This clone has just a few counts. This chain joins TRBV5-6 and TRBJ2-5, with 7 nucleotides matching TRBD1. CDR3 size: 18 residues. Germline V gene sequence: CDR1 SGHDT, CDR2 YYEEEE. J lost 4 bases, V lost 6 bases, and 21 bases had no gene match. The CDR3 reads CASTKNPGTELLGETQYF. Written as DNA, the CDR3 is TGTGCCAGCACTAAGAACCCCGGGACAGAATTGCTAGGAGAGACCCAGTACTTC.

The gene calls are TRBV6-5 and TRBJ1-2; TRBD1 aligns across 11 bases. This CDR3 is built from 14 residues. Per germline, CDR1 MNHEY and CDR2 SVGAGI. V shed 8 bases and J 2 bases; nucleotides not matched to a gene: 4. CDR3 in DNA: TGTGCCAGCCGGACAGGGGGCAAGAACTATGGCTACACCTTC. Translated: CASRTGGKNYGYTF.

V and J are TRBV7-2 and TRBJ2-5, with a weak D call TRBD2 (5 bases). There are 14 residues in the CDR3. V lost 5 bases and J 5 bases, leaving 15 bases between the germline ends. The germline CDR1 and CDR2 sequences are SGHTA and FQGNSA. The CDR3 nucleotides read TGTGCCAGCAGCCCCCGGGTTGGGGAGGAGACCCAGTACTTC. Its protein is CASSPRVGEETQYF.

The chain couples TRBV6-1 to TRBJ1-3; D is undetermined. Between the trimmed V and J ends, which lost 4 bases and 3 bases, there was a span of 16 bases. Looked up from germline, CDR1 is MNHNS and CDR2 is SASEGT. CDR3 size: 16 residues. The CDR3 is CASSVDVSGGGNTIYF. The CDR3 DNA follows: TGTGCCAGCAGTGTAGACGTGTCCGGAGGTGGAAACACCATATATTTT.

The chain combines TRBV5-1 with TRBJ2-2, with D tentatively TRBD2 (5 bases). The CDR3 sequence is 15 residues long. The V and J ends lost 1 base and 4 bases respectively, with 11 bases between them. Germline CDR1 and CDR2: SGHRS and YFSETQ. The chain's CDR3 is CASSLKTRTTGELFF. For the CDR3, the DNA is TGCGCCAGCAGCTTGAAAACTAGAACCACCGGGGAGCTGTTTTTT. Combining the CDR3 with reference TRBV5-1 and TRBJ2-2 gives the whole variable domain KAGVTQTPRYLIKTRGQQVTLSCSPISGHRSVSWYQQTPGQGLQFLFEYFSETQRNKGNFPGRFSGRQFSNSRSEMNVSTLELGDSALYLCASSLKTRTTGELFFGEGSRLTVL.

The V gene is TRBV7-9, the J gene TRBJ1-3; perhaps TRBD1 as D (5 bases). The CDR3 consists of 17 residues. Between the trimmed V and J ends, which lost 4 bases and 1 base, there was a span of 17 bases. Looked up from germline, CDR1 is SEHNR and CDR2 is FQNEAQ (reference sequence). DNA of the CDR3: TGTGCCAGCAGCTCTTTTGGGACCTCCGTATCTGGAAACACCATATATTTT. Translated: CASSSFGTSVSGNTIYF.

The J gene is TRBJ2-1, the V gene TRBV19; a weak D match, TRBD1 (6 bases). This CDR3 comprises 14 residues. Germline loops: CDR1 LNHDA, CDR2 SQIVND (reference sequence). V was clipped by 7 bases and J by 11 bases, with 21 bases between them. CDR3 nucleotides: TGTGCCAGTAACAGGGAGAAGGGACCCAACAAGCAGTTCTTC. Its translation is CASNREKGPNKQFF.

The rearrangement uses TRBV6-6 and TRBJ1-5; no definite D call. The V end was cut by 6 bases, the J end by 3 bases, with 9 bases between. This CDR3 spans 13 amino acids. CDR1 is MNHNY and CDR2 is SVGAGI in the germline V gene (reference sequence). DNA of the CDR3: TGTGCCAGCAGGCCGCCTGACAATCAGCCCCAGCATTTT. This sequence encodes CASRPPDNQPQHF.

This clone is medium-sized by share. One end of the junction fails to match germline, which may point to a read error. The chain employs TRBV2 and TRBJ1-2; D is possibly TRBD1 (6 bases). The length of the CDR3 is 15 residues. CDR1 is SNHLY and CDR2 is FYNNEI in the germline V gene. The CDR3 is CASREGSQGNYGYTF. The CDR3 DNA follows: TGTGCCAGCAGGGAAGGATCACAGGGCAACTATGGCTACACCTTC.

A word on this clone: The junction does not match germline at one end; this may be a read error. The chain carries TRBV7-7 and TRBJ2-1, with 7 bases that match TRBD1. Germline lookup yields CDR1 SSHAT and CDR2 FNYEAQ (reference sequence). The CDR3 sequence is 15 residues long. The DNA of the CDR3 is TGTGCTAGCAGCTTAGCAGGGACAGATGACAATGAGCAGTTCTTC. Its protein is CASSLAGTDDNEQFF.

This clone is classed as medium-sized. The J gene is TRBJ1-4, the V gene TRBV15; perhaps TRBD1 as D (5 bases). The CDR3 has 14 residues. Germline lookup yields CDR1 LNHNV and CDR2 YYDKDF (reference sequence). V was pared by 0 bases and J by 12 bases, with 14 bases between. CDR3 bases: TGTGCCACCAGCAGAGATAGGGCTGCGGGGGAACTGTTTTTT. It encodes CATSRDRAAGELFF.